The 8 T cell receptor beta chains presented below share a single source sample, sequenced in a study of sequential checkpoint blockade in melanoma. Specified treatment: randomized to nivolumab then ipilimumab (arm A) or the reverse (arm B). Sequencing was performed with immunoSEQ multiplex PCR; in TCRdb, only in-frame clones are kept and a portion is missing. Of around 22,000 clones listed, 55% to 70% are singletons. The input for sequencing was CD8+ T cells sorted from blood (inferred from file names), taken from a patient given nivolumab and ipilimumab in sequence. The receptors derive from a human donor with melanoma.

A few counts support this clone. The rearrangement links TRBV19 to TRBJ1-1; D remains unclear. The CDR3 has 12 residues. Per the germline V gene, CDR1 is LNHDA and CDR2 is SQIVND (reference sequence). Trimming cost V 6 bases and J 1 base, with 6 bases left between them. DNA of the CDR3: TGTGCCAGTAGAAGCGGGAACACTGAAGCTTTCTTT. This codes for CASRSGNTEAFF. The full variable domain, rest sourced from reference TRBV19 and TRBJ1-1, is DGGITQSPKYLFRKEGQNVTLSCEQNLNHDAMYWYRQDPGQGLRLIYYSQIVNDFQKGDIAEGYSVSREKKESFPLTVTSAQKNPTAFYLCASRSGNTEAFFGQGTRLTVV.

The chain uses TRBV4-3 and TRBJ2-5; 11 bases line up with TRBD1. The CDR3 has 16 amino acids. In germline, CDR1 is LGHNA, CDR2 YSLEER. V trimming: 4 bases; J trimming: 4 bases; junction bases outside the gene matches: 8. CDR3 residues: CASSLGRDRGVETQYF. Written as DNA, the CDR3 is TGCGCCAGCAGCCTGGGGCGGGACAGGGGGGTAGAGACCCAGTACTTC.

This clone is labeled as medium-sized. The V gene is TRBV4-1, the J gene TRBJ1-3; TRBD1 might be the D (6 bases). The CDR3 consists of 13 residues. CDR1 and CDR2 from the germline V gene are MGHRA and YSYEKL. Trimming removed 1 base from V and 8 bases from J, with 9 bases in between. CDR3 amino acids: CASSQVKGDTIYF. The CDR3 nucleotides are TGCGCCAGCAGCCAAGTGAAGGGGGACACCATATATTTT.

This rearrangement joins TRBV4-1 to TRBJ1-2, with 12 positions matching TRBD1. Germline V gene lookup returns CDR1 MGHRA and CDR2 YSYEKL. The CDR3 contains 16 residues. V was pared by 3 bases and J by 0 bases, with 2 bases of the junction left unmatched. The CDR3 region is CASSQGQGAANYGYTF. The CDR3 DNA is TGCGCCAGCAGCCAGGGACAGGGGGCTGCTAACTATGGCTACACCTTC.

A few counts support this clone. This chain links TRBV7-9 with TRBJ2-5; D unclear. Germline V lookup: CDR1 SEHNR, CDR2 FQNEAQ (reference sequence). The CDR3 extends over 11 amino acids. V was shortened by 5 bases and J by 5 bases, with 6 bases between the two germline ends. CDR3 DNA: TGTGCCAGCAGCCCCTCGGAGACCCAGTACTTC. Protein product: CASSPSETQYF.

The V call is TRBV25-1, the J call TRBJ2-3; no definite D call. CDR3 length: 13 residues. Germline V lookup: CDR1 MGHDK, CDR2 SYGVNS. Deletions cut 7 bases from V and 6 bases from J, with 14 bases between. The CDR3 bases are TGTGCCAGCACCCCAGGTGGCTGGGATACGCAGTATTTT. Its protein product is CASTPGGWDTQYF.

The V call is TRBV10-2, the J call TRBJ2-7, with 10 bases matching TRBD1. Germline V lookup: CDR1 WSHSY, CDR2 SAAADI. After removal of 5 bases from V and 4 bases from J, the junction contained 2 bases not matched to a gene. The CDR3 is 13 amino acids. CDR3 DNA: TGCGCCAGCAGTTGGACAGGGGGGTACGAGCAGTACGTC. It yields the protein CASSWTGGYEQYV.

The CDR3 region has the DNA TGTGCCAGCAGGGGAGGGTTGGGGTCTGAAGCTTTCTTT. It codes for CASRGGLGSEAFF. The chain has TRBV27 and TRBJ1-1, with no clear D. CDR1 and CDR2 (germline): MNHEY, SMNVEV (reference sequence). The CDR3 extends over 13 amino acids. V shed 6 bases and J shed 6 bases, with 14 bases lying between them.